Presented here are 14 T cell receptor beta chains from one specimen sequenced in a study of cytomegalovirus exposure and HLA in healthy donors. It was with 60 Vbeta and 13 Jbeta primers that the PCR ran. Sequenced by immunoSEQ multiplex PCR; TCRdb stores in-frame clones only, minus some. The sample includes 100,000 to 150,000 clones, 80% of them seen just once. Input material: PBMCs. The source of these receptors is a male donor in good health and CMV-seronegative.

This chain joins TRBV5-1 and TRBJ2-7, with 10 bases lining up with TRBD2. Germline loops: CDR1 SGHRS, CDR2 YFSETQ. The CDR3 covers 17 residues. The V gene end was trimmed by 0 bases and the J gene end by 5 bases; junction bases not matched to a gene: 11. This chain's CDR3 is CASSLGQLSGRSDEQYF. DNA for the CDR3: TGCGCCAGCAGCTTGGGCCAACTTAGCGGGAGGAGTGACGAGCAGTACTTC.

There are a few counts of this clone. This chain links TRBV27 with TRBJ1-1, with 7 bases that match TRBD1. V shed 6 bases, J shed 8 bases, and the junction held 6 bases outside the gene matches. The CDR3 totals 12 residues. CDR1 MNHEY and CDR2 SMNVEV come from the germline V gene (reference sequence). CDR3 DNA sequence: TGTGCCAGCAGCCCGGGACAGCAGGAAGCTTTCTTT. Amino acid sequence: CASSPGQQEAFF.

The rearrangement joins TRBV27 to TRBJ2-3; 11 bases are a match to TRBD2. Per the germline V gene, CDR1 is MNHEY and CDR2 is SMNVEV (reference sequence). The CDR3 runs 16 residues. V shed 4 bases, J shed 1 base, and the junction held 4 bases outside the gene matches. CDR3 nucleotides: TGTGCCAGCAGTTCAAAACTAGCGGGAGGCACAGATACGCAGTATTTT. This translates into CASSSKLAGGTDTQYF.

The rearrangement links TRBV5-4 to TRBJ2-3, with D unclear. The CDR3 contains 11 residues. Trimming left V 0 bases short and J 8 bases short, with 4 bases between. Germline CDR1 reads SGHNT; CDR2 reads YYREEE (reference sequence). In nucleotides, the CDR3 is TGTGCCAGCAGCTTGGGCGCTACGCAGTATTTT. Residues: CASSLGATQYF.

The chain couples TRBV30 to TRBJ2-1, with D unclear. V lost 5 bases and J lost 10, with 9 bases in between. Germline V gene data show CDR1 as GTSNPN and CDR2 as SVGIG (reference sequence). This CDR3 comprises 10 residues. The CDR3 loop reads CAWGLREQFF. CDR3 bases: TGTGCCTGGGGGCTCAGGGAGCAGTTCTTC.

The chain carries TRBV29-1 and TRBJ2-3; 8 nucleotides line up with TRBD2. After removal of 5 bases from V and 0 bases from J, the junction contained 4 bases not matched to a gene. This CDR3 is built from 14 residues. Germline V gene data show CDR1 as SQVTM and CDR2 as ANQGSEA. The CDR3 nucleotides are TGCAGCGTTCCGGGGGGGCTGAGCACAGATACGCAGTATTTT. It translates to CSVPGGLSTDTQYF.

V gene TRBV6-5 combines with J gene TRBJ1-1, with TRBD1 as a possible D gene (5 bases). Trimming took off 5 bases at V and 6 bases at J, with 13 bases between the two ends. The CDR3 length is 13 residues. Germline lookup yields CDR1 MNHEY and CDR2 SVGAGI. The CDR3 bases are TGTGCCAGCAGTGAAGGACAACCGGCTGAAGCTTTCTTT. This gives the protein CASSEGQPAEAFF.

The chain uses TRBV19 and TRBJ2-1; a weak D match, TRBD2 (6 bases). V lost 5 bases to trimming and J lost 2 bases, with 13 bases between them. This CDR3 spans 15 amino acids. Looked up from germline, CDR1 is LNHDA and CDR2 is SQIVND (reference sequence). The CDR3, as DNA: TGTGCCAGTAGTGGAGGGTCTCGGACCTACAATGAGCAGTTCTTC. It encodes CASSGGSRTYNEQFF.

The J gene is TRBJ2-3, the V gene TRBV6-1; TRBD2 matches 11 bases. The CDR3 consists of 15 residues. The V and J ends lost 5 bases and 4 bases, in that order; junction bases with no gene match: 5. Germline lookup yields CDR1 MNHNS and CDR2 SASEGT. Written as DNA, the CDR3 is TGTGCCAGCAGTCTAGCGGGGGGATTTGCAGATACGCAGTATTTT. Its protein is CASSLAGGFADTQYF.

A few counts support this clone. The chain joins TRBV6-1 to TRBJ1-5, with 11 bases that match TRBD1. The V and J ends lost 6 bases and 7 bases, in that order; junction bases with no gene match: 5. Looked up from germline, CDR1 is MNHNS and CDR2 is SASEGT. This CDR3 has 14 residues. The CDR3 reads CASRRDRGNQPQHF. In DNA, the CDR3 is TGTGCCAGCAGGAGGGACAGGGGGAACCAGCCCCAGCATTTT.

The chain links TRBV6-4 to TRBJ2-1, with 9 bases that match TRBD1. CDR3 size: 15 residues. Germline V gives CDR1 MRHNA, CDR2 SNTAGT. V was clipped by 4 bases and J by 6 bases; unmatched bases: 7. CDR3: CASSALQGAVNEQFF. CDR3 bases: TGTGCCAGCAGTGCCTTACAGGGGGCTGTCAATGAGCAGTTCTTC.

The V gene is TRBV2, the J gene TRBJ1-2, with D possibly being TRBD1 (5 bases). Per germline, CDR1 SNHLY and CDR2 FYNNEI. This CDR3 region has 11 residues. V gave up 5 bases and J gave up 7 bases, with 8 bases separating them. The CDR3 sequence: CASSLTAGYTF. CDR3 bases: TGTGCCAGCAGTTTGACAGCTGGCTACACCTTC.

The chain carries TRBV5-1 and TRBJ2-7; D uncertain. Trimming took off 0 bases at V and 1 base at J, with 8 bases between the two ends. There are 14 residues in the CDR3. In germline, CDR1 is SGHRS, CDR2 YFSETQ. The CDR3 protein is CASSLATNSYEQYF. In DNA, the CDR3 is TGCGCCAGCAGCTTGGCGACAAATTCCTACGAGCAGTACTTC.

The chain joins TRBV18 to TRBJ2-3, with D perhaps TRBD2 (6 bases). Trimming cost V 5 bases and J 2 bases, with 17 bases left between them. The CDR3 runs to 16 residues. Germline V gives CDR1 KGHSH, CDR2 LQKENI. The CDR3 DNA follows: TGTGCCAGCTCATCAGACGCGGGACTTTCCACAGATACGCAGTATTTT. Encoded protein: CASSSDAGLSTDTQYF.